This T cell receptor beta chain was observed in a study of T-cell memory formation after mild COVID-19. Study observations and caveats: Pre-infection memory harbored some responding clones, suggesting cross-reactive memory joined.

From the 5' RACE reads, TCRdb called clonotypes with MiXCR, one entry per CDR3 protein. The sample lists a few hundred thousand distinct CDR3 sequences, approximately 16% occurring once. Germline lookup yields CDR1 LGHNA and CDR2 YNFKEQ. The CDR3 consists of 14 residues. V was clipped by 4 bases and J by 7 bases, with 16 bases between them. In this sample, this clonotype turned up a few times. What it recognizes is unknown. The chain combines TRBV4-2 with TRBJ2-5; the D call may be TRBD1 or TRBD2 (8 bases each). Sequenced material: PBMCs or a T cell subset sorted from them (not recorded which). This sequence was found in a man between 18 and 29 years old who had mild COVID-19 (a few samples of this study predate the infection). Cell type and time point are not known. The CDR3 loop is CASSPDRAGGTQYF. The CDR3 nucleotides are TGTGCCAGCAGCCCGGACAGGGCGGGAGGGACCCAGTACTTC.